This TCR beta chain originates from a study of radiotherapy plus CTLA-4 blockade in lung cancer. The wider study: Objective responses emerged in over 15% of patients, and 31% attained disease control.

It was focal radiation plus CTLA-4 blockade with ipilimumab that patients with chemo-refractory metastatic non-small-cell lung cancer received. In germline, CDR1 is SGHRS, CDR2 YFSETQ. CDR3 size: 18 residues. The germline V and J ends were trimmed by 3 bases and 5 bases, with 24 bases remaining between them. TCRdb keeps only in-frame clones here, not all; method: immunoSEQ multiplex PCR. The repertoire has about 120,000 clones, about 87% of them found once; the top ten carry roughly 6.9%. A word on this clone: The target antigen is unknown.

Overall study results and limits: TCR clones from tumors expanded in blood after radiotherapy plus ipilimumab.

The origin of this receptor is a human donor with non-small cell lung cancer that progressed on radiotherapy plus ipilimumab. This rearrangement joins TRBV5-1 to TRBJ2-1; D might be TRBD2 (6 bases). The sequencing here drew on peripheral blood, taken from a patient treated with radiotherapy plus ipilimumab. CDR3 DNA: TGCGCCAGCAGCTATTCCTGGGGTAGCGGAGGGGTGAACAATGAGCAGTTCTTC. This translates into CASSYSWGSGGVNNEQFF.